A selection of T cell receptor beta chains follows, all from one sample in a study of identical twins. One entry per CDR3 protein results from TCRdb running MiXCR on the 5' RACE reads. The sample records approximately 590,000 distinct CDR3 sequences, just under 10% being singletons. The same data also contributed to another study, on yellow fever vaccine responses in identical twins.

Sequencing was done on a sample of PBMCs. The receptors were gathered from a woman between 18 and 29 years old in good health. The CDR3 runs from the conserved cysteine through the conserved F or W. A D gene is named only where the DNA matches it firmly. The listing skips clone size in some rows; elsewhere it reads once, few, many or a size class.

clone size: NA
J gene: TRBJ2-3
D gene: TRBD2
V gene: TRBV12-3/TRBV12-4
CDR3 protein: CASSPRGLATSTDTQYF
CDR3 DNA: TGTGCCAGCAGTCCACGGGGACTAGCGACTAGCACAGATACGCAGTATTTT

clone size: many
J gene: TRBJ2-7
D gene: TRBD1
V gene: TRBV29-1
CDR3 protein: CSVARDRGSYEQYF
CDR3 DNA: TGCAGCGTCGCTAGGGACAGGGGGAGTTACGAGCAGTACTTC

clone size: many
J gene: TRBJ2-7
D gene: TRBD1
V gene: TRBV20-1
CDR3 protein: CSARDDRGTYEQYF
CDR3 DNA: TGCAGTGCTAGAGATGACAGGGGAACCTACGAGCAGTACTTC

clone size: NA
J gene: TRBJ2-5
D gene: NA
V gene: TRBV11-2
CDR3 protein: CDSSRAWYRQQETQYF
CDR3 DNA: TGTGACAGCAGCCGGGCGTGGTACAGGCAACAAGAGACCCAGTACTTC

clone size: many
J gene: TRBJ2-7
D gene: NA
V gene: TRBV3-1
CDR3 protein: CASSLATGTSDEQYF
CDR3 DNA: TGTGCCAGCAGCCTTGCGACAGGGACTTCGGACGAGCAGTACTTC

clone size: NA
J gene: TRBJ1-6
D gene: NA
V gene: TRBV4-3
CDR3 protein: CASSQDWAGNNSPLHF
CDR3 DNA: TGCGCCAGCAGCCAAGACTGGGCAGGAAATAATTCACCCCTCCACTTT

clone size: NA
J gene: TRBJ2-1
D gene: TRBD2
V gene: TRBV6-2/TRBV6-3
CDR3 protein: CASSPFRGTNNEQFF
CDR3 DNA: TGTGCCAGCAGTCCTTTTCGGGGGACTAACAATGAGCAGTTCTTC

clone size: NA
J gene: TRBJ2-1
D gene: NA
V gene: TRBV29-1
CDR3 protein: CSAKDFAMNSYNEQFF
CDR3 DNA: TGCAGCGCCAAGGACTTCGCCATGAACTCCTACAATGAGCAGTTCTTC

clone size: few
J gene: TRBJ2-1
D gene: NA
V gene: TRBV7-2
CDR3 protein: CASRLVEYDNEQFF
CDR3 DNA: TGTGCCAGCAGATTAGTAGAGTATGACAATGAGCAGTTCTTC

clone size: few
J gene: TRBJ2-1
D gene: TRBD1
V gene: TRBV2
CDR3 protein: CASSVNPRDRGPSEQFF
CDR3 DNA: TGTGCCAGCAGTGTGAATCCACGGGACAGGGGGCCCAGTGAGCAGTTCTTC

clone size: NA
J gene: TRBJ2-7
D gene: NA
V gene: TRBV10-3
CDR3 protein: CAIQGPGFYEQYF
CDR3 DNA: TGTGCCATCCAGGGCCCGGGGTTCTACGAGCAGTACTTC

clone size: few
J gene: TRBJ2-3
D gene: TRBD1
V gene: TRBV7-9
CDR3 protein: CASSPANRGRTDTQYF
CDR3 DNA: TGTGCCAGCAGCCCGGCTAACAGGGGACGGACAGATACGCAGTATTTT

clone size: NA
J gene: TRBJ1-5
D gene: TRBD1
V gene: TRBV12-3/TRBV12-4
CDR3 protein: CASSPRTGISNQPQHF
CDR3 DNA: TGTGCCAGCAGTCCCCGGACAGGGATAAGCAATCAGCCCCAGCATTTT

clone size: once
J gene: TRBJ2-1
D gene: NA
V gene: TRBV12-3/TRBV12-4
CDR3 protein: CASSKYHQTVTSGNEQFF
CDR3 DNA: TGTGCCAGCAGCAAGTACCACCAGACGGTTACTAGTGGGAATGAGCAGTTCTTC

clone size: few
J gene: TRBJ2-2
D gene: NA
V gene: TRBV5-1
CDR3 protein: CASSLEVGGTGELFF
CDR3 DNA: TGCGCCAGCAGCTTGGAGGTGGGAGGCACCGGGGAGCTGTTTTTT

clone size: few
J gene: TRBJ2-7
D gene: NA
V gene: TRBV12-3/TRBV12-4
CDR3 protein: CASSSARGTYEQYF
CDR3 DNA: TGTGCCAGCAGCTCGGCGCGGGGAACCTACGAGCAGTACTTC

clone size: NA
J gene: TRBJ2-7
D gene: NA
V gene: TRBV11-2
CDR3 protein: CASTKLTSSKPPYEQYF
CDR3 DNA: TGTGCCAGCACGAAACTAACCTCCTCAAAGCCCCCCTACGAGCAGTACTTC

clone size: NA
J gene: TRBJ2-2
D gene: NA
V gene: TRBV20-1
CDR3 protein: CSARLLADSGYISGELFF
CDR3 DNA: TGCAGTGCTAGACTTCTCGCGGATAGCGGTTATATCTCCGGGGAGCTGTTTTTT

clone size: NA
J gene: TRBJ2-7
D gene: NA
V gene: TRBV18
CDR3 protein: CASSPKRSYEQYF
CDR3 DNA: TGTGCCAGCTCACCAAAGCGTTCTTACGAGCAGTACTTC

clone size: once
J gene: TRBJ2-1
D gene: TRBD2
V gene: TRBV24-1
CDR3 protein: CATGLAGTNEQFF
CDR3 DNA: TGTGCCACCGGTCTAGCGGGAACGAATGAGCAGTTCTTC

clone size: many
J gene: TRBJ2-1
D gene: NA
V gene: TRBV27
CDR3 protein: CASSLGQGMVENEQFF
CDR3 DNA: TGTGCCAGCAGTTTAGGTCAGGGGATGGTGGAGAATGAGCAGTTCTTC

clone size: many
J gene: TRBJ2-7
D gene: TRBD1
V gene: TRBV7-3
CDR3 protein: CASSRDRGNYEQYF
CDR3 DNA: TGTGCCAGCAGTCGCGACAGGGGAAACTACGAGCAGTACTTC

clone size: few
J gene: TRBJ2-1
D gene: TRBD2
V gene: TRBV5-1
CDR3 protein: CASNDGLAGNYNEQFF
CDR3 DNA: TGCGCCAGCAACGATGGACTAGCGGGAAACTACAATGAGCAGTTCTTC

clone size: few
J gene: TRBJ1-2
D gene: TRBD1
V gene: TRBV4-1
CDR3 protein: CASSQDGQAYYGYTF
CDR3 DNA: TGCGCCAGCAGCCAAGACGGACAGGCTTACTATGGCTACACCTTC

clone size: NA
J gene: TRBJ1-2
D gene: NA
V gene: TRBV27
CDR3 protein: CASSSLEGAGVGGYTF
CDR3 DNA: TGTGCCAGCAGTTCCTTGGAGGGCGCCGGGGTGGGTGGCTACACCTTC

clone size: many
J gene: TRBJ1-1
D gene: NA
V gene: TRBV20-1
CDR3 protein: CSAPRGKGLNTEAFF
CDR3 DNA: TGCAGTGCCCCCCGTGGGAAGGGCCTCAACACTGAAGCTTTCTTT

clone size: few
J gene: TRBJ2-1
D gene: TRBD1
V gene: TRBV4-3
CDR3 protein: CASSGDRLPYNEQFF
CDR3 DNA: TGCGCCAGCAGCGGGGACAGGCTCCCCTACAATGAGCAGTTCTTC

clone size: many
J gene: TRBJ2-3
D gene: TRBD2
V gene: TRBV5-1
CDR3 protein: CASSYSGSSDTQYF
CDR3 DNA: TGCGCCAGCAGCTATAGCGGGAGCTCAGATACGCAGTATTTT

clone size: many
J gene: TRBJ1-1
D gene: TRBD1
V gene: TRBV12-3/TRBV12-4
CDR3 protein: CASSLRQGARAFF
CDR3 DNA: TGTGCCAGCAGTCTGCGACAGGGGGCGAGAGCTTTCTTT

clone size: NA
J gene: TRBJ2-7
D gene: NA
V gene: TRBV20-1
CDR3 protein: CSARDPQGGYEQYF
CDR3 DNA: TGCAGTGCTAGAGATCCACAGGGCGGGTACGAGCAGTACTTC

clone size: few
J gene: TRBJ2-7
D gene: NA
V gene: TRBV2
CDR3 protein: CASKIRQEQYF
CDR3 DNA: TGTGCCAGCAAAATAAGACAAGAGCAGTACTTC

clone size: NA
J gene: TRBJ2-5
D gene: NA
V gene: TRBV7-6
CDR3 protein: CASSPTGPRGTQYF
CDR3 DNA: TGTGCCAGCAGCCCGACAGGCCCCAGGGGGACCCAGTACTTC

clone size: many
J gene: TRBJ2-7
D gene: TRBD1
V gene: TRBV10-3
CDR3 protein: CAISESTPGQKYF
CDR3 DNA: TGTGCCATCAGTGAGTCAACACCGGGACAGAAGTACTTC

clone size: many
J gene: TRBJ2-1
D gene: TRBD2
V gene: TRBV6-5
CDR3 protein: CASSQDGGFQFF
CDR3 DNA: TGTGCCAGCAGTCAGGACGGGGGGTTCCAGTTCTTC

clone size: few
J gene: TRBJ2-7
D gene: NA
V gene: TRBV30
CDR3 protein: CAGETGTYEQYF
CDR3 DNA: TGTGCCGGGGAGACAGGTACCTACGAGCAGTACTTC

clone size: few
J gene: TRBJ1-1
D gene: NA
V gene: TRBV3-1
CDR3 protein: CASSRISGRNTEAFF
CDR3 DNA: TGTGCCAGCAGCCGAATTAGTGGTAGGAACACTGAAGCTTTCTTT

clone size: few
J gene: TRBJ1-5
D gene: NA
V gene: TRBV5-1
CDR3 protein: CASSPAVQPQHF
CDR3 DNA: TGCGCCAGCAGCCCGGCCGTTCAGCCCCAGCATTTT

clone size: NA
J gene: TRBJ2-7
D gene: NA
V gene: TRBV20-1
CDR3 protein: CSARDRHGSYEQYF
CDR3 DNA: TGCAGTGCTAGAGATCGACACGGCTCCTACGAGCAGTACTTC

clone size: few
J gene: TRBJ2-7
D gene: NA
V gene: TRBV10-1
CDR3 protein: CASSGMGGYEQYF
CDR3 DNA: TGCGCCAGCAGTGGTATGGGTGGATACGAGCAGTACTTC

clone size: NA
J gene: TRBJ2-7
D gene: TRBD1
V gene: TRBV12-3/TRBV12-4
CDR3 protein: CASSDRGRSVGEQYF
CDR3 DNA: TGTGCCAGCAGCGACAGGGGGCGTTCGGTGGGCGAGCAGTACTTC

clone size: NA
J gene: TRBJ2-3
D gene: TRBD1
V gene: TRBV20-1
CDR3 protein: CSAVTGHTDTQYF
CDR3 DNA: TGCAGTGCTGTGACAGGGCACACAGATACGCAGTATTTT

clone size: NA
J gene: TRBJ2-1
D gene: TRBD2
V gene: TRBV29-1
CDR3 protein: CSVTSDNEQFF
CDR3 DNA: TGCAGCGTTACTAGCGACAATGAGCAGTTCTTC

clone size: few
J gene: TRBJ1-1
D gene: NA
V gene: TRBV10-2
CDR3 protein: CASSDSGLGEAFF
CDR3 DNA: TGCGCCAGCAGTGACTCGGGGCTCGGTGAAGCTTTCTTT

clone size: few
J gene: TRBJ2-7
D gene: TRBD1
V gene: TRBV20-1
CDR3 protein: CSAPGVPGQGLEEQYF
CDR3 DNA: TGCAGTGCACCAGGGGTCCCGGGACAGGGGCTCGAAGAGCAGTACTTC

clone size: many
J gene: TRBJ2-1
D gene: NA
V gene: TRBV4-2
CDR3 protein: CASSRAATDRTYNEQFF
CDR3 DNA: TGTGCCAGCAGCCGTGCCGCGACCGACAGGACCTACAATGAGCAGTTCTTC

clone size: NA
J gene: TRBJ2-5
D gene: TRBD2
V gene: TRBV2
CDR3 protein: CFPGRGAEETQYF
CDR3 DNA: TGTTTTCCGGGGCGGGGGGCGGAGGAGACCCAGTACTTC

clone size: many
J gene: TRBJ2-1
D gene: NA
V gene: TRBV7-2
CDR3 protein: CASSLAVRAYNEQFF
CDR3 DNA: TGTGCCAGCAGCTTAGCGGTCAGGGCTTACAATGAGCAGTTCTTC

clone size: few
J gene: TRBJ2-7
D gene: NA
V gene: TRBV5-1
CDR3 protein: CASRPTRFSSYEQYF
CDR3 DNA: TGCGCCAGCAGACCGACAAGGTTTAGCTCCTACGAGCAGTACTTC

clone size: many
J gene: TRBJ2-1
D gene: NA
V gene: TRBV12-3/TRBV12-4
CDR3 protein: CASSLGTWSSYNEQFF
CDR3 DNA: TGTGCCAGCAGTTTAGGGACGTGGAGCTCCTACAATGAGCAGTTCTTC